This T cell receptor beta chain appears in the sequencing data of a study of human T cells and chemical hapten exposure. The study's findings and limits: With patch test score, the counts of PT1 expanded TCRs showed a positive correlation. Expanded TCRs were compared with controls, and the expanded TCRs formed significantly more large CDR3 similarity clusters.

As to time point: patch test 3, about 24 weeks after DPC sensitization. Regarding treatment: therapeutic diphenylcyclopropenone sensitization with weekly scalp DPC. TCRdb reprocessed the RACE reads via MiXCR and lists one record per CDR3 protein. The sample carries some 71,000 distinct CDR3 sequences, around 10% recorded once. The CDR3 loop spans 15 amino acids. The V segment lost 1 base and the J segment 7 bases; nucleotides outside the gene matches: 6. The germline CDR1 and CDR2 sequences are SEHNR and FQNEAQ (reference sequence). This clonotype appeared a few times. Its antigen remains unidentified.

The clonotype originates from a woman in her forties or fifties with alopecia areata. Some clones in this sample may be carry-over from other donors' samples. This sample comprised whole blood, obtained in connection with sensitization to the hapten diphenylcyclopropenone (DPC). The chain carries TRBV7-9 and TRBJ2-1, with 8 bases identical to TRBD2. The CDR3 DNA follows: TGTGCCAGCAGCTTAGGCAGAGTAGCGGGGAATGAGCAGTTCTTC. The encoded protein is CASSLGRVAGNEQFF.